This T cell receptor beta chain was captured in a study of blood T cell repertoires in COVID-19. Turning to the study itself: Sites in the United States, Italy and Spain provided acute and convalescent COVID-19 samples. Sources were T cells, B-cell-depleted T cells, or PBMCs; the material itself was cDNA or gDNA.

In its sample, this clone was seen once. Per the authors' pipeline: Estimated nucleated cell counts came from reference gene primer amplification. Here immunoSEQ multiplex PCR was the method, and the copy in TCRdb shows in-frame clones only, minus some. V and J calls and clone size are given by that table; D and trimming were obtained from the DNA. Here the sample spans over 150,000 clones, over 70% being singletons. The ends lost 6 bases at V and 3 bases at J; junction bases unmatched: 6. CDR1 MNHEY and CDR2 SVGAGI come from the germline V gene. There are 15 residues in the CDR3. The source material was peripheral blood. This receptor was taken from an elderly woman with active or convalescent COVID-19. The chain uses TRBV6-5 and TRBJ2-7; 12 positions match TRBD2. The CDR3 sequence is CASSPTSGGYYEQYF. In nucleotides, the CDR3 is TGTGCCAGCAGCCCGACTAGCGGGGGATACTACGAGCAGTACTTC.